The T cell receptor beta chain under discussion was sequenced for a study of shared clonotypes between healthy human individuals. Study context: Samples came from two female and a few male donors aged 18 to 49. Whole-study results and caveats: For sorted subsets, rarefaction showed incomplete sequencing despite large depth.

Turning to this clone: Its antigen is still unknown. This sample also contains other DNA sequences that code for the same CDR3.

TCRdb's copy holds only in-frame clones and misses some; the assay was immunoSEQ multiplex PCR. The table includes over a million clones, 75% to 80% detected once. The clonotype was recovered from a man aged 18 to 29 in good health. Some clones in this sample may be carry-over from other donors' samples. Sequenced sample: memory CD4+ T cells from PBMCs. Noted subset: CD45RA-negative fraction.

This CDR3 is CASSPPGQGSNQPQHF. CDR3 nucleotide sequence: TGTGCCAGCAGTCCCCCCGGGCAGGGCAGCAATCAGCCCCAGCATTTT. The gene calls are TRBV28 and TRBJ1-5, with a tentative D call TRBD1 (5 bases). Germline assignment: CDR1 MDHEN and CDR2 SYDVKM. The CDR3 sequence is 16 residues long. V was trimmed by 5 bases and J by 1 base, leaving 15 bases between them. Variable domain in full (rest from reference TRBV28 and TRBJ1-5): DVKVTQSSRYLVKRTGEKVFLECVQDMDHENMFWYRQDPGLGLRLIYFSYDVKMKEKGDIPEGYSVSREKKERFSLILESASTNQTSMYLCASSPPGQGSNQPQHFGDGTRLSIL.